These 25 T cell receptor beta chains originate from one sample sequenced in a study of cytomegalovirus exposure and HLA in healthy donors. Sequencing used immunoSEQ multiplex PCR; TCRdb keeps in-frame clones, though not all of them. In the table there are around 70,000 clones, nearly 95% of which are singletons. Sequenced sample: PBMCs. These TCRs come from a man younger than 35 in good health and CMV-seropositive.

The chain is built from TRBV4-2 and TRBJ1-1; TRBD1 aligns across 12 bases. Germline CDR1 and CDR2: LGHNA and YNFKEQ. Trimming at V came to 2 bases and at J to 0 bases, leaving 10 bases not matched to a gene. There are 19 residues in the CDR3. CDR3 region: CASSQRVGTGGRMNTEAFF. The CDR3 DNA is TGTGCCAGCAGCCAAAGAGTGGGGACAGGGGGCCGAATGAACACTGAAGCTTTCTTT.

In nucleotides, the CDR3 is TGTGCCTGGGTTGGGTTAGCGGGAGTAAACGAGCAGTACTTC. It translates to CAWVGLAGVNEQYF. This rearrangement joins TRBV30 to TRBJ2-7; 9 bases fit TRBD2. From germline, CDR1 is GTSNPN and CDR2 SVGIG (reference sequence). The CDR3 has 14 amino acids. The J segment lost 5 bases and the V segment lost 5 bases, leaving 10 bases of the junction unmatched. Based on the CDR3 plus reference TRBV30 and TRBJ2-7, the full variable domain is SQTIHQWPATLVQPVGSPLSLECTVEGTSNPNLYWYRQAAGRGLQLLFYSVGIGQISSEVPQNLSASRPQDRQFILSSKKLLLSDSGFYLCAWVGLAGVNEQYFGPGTRLTVT.

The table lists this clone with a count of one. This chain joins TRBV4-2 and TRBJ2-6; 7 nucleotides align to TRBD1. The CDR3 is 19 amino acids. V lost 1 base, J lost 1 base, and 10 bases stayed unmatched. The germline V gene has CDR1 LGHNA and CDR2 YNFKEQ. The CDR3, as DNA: TGTGCCAGCAGCCAAGCGATAGGACAGGTCAAATCTGGGGCCAACGTCCTGACTTTC. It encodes CASSQAIGQVKSGANVLTF.

The chain's CDR3 is CASSSTGINYEQYF. CDR3 coding DNA: TGTGCCAGCAGCTCGACGGGGATCAATTACGAGCAGTACTTC. The genes are TRBV5-6 and TRBJ2-7; D may be TRBD2 (5 bases). Germline CDR1 SGHDT, CDR2 YYEEEE. The CDR3 extends over 14 amino acids. V lost 3 bases and J 4 bases, leaving 14 bases between the germline ends. Variable domain in full (rest from reference TRBV5-6 and TRBJ2-7): DAGVTQSPTHLIKTRGQQVTLRCSPKSGHDTVSWYQQALGQGPQFIFQYYEEEERQRGNFPDRFSGHQFPNYSSELNVNALLLGDSALYLCASSSTGINYEQYFGPGTRLTVT.

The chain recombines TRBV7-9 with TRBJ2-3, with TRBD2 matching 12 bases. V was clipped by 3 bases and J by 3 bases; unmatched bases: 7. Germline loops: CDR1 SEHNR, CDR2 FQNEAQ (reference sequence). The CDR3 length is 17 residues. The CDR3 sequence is CASSFSSGRAGTDTQYF. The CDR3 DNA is TGTGCCAGCAGCTTCTCTAGCGGGAGGGCCGGTACAGATACGCAGTATTTT.

The CDR3 is CASILTGAGNQPQHF. The CDR3 coding sequence is TGTGCCAGCATTTTGACAGGGGCGGGGAATCAGCCCCAGCATTTT. The chain joins TRBV6-5 to TRBJ1-5; 8 bases fit TRBD1. CDR1 MNHEY and CDR2 SVGAGI come from the germline V gene. Trimming at V came to 7 bases and at J to 4 bases, leaving 9 bases not matched to a gene. This CDR3 region has 15 residues.

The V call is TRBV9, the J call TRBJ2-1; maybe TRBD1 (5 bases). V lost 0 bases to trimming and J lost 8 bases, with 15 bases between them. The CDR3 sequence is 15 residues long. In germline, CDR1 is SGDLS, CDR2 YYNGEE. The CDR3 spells CASSVGGSIGDEQFF. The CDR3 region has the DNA TGTGCCAGCAGCGTAGGGGGCTCTATTGGGGATGAGCAGTTCTTC.

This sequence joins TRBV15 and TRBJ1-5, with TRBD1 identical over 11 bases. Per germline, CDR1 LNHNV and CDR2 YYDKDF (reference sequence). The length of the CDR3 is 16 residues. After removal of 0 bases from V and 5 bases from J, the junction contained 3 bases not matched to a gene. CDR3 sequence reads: CATSRDGTGGDQPQHF. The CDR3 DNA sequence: TGTGCCACCAGCAGAGACGGGACAGGGGGAGATCAGCCCCAGCATTTT.

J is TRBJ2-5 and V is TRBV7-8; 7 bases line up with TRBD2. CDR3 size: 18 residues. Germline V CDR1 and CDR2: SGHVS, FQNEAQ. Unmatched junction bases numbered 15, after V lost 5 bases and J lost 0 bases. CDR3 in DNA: TGTGCCAGCAGCCCTTCCCTCGGGCCTAGCGGTTACCAAGAGACCCAGTACTTC. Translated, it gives CASSPSLGPSGYQETQYF.

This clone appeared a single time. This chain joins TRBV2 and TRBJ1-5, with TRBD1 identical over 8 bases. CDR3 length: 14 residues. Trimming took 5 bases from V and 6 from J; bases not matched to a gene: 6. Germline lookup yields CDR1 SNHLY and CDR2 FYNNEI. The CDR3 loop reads CASSPGGGGQPQHF. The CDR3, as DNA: TGTGCCAGCAGTCCAGGGGGCGGGGGTCAGCCCCAGCATTTT.

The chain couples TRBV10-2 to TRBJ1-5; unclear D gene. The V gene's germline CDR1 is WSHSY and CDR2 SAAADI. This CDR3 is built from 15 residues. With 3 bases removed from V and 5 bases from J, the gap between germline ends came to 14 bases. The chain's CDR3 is CASSDVFYRDQPQHF. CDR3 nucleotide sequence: TGCGCCAGCAGTGATGTATTTTACCGGGATCAGCCCCAGCATTTT.

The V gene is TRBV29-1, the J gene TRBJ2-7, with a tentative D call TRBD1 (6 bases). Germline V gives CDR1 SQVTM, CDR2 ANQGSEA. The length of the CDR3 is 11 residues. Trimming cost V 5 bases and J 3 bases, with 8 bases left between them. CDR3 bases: TGCAGCGTTAGAGGGGGCTACGAGCAGTACTTC. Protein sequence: CSVRGGYEQYF.

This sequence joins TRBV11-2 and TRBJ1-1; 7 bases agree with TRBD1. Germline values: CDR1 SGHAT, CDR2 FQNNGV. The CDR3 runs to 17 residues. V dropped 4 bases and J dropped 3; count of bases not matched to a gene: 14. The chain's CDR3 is CASSSLGTGARDTEAFF. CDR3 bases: TGTGCCAGCAGCTCCCTGGGAACAGGGGCGCGGGACACTGAAGCTTTCTTT.

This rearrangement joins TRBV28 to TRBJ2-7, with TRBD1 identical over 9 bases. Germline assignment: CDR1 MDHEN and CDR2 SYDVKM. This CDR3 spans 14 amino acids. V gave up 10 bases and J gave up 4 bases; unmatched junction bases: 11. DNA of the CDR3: TGTGCCACCCGAATACAGGGGGCAGGATACGAGCAGTACTTC. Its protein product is CATRIQGAGYEQYF.

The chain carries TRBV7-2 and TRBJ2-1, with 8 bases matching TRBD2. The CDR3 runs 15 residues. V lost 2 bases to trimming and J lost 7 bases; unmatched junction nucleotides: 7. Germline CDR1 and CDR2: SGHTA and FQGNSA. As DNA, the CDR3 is TGTGCCAGCAGCTTATTAAGCGGGAGTTTAAATGAGCAGTTCTTC. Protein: CASSLLSGSLNEQFF.

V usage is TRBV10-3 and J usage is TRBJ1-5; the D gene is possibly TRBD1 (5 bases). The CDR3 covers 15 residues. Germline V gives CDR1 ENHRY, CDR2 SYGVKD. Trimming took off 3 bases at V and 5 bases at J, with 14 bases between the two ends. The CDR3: CAISDQRGGDQPQHF. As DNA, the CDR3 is TGTGCCATCAGTGATCAAAGGGGTGGAGATCAGCCCCAGCATTTT.

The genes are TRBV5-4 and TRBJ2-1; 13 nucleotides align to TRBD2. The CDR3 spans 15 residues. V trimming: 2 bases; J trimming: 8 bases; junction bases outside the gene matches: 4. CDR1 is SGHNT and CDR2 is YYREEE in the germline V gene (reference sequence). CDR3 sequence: CASSLRTSGSYEQFF. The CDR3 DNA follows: TGTGCCAGCAGCTTACGGACTAGCGGGAGCTATGAGCAGTTCTTC.

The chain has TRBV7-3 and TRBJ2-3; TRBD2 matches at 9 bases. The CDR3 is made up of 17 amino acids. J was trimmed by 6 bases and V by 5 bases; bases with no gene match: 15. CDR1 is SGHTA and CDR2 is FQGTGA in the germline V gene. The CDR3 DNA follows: TGTGCCAGCAGCCAGCTCACTAGCGGGTCTGGCCGGGATACGCAGTATTTT. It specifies CASSQLTSGSGRDTQYF.

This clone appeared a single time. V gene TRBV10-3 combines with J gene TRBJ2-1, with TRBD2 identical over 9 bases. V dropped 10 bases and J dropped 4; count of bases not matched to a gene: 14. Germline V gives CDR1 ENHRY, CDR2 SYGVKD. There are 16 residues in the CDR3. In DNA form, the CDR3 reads TGTGCCACCAATGGGTTGACTAGCGGAGCATACAATGAGCAGTTCTTC. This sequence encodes CATNGLTSGAYNEQFF.

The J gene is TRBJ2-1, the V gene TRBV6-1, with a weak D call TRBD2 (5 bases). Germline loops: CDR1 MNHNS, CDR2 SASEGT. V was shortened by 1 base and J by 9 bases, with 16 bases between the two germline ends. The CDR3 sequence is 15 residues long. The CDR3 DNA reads TGTGCCAGCAGTGAAGATTGGGGAGCGGCCGGTGAGCAGTTCTTC. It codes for CASSEDWGAAGEQFF.

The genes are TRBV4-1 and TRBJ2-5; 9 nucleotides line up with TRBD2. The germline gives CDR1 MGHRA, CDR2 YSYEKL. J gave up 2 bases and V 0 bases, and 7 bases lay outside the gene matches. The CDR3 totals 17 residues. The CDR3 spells CASSQEGASGTQETQYF. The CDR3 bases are TGCGCCAGCAGCCAAGAGGGGGCTAGCGGGACGCAAGAGACCCAGTACTTC.

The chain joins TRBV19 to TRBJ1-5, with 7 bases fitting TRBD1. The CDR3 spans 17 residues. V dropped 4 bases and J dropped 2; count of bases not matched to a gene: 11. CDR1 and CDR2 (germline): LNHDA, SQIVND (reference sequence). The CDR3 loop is CASSNPLRGTGNQPQHF. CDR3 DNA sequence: TGTGCCAGTAGTAACCCTCTAAGGGGGACAGGCAATCAGCCCCAGCATTTT.

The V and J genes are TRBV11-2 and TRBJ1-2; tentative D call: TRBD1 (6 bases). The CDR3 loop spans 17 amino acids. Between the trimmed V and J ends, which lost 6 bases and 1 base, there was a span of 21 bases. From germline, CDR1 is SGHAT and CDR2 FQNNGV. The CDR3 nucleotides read TGTGCCAGCAGGCGTATGGGGGGGCCAGGACGTAACTATGGCTACACCTTC. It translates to CASRRMGGPGRNYGYTF.

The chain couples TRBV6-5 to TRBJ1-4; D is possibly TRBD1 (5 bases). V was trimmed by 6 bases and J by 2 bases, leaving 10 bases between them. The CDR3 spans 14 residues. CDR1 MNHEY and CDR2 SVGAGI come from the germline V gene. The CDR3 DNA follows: TGTGCCAGCAGGGGGGGACTGACTAATGAAAAACTGTTTTTT. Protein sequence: CASRGGLTNEKLFF.

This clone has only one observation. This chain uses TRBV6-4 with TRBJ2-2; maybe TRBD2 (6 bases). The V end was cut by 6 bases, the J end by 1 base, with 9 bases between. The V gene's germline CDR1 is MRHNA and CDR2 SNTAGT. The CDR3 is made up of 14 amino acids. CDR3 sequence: CASRGSGNTGELFF. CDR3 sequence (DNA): TGTGCCAGCAGGGGTAGCGGGAACACCGGGGAGCTGTTTTTT.